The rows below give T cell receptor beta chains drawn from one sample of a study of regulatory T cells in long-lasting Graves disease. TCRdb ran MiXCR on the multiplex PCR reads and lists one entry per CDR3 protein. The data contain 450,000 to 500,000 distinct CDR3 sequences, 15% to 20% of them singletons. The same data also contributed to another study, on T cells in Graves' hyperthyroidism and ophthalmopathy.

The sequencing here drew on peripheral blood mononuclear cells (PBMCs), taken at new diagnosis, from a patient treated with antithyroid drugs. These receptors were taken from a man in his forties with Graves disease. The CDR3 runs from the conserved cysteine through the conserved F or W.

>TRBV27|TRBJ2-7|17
CASKSRGQGYNSYEQYF
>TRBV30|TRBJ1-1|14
CAWISVRGGSEAFF
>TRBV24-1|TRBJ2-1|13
CATRQDKNNEQFF
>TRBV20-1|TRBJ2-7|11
CSANRGFEQYF
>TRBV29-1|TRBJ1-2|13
CSVGARGLYGYTF
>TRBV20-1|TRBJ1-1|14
CSARLSVKNTEAFF
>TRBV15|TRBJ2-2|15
CATSRNRGLAGELFF
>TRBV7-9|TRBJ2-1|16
CASSDPGLAGHNEQFF
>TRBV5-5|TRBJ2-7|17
CASSYRGQGGRTYEQYF
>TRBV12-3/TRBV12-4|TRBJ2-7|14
CASSSPGHPYEQYF
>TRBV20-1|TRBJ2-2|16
CSARAGTSGRTGELFF
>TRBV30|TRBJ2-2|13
CAWSPDGTGELFF
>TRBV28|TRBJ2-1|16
CASSLGLSWRHNEQFF
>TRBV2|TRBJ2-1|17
CASKDPRKRERYNEQFF
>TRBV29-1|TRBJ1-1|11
CSVDQGTEAFF
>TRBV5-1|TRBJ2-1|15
CASSLLGLSYNEQFF
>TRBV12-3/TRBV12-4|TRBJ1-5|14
CASSLGQGSQPQHF
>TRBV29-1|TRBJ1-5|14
CSFRDKGDNQPQHF
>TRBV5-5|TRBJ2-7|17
CASSPHFPGPLQHEQYF
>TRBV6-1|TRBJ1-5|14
CARIRTVSNQPQHF
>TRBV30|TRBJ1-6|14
CAWRRDRDNSPLHF
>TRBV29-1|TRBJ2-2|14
CSVRPVGDTGELFF
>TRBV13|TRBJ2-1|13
CASRTGTLNEQFF
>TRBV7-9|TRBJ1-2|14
CASSLAPATYGYTF
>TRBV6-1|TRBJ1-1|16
CASSVALGPMNTEAFF
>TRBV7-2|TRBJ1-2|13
CASSEGGGYGYTF
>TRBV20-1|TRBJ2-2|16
CSASRLNRRDTGELFF
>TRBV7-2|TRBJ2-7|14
CASSLDHGTYEQYF
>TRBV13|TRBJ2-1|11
CASRAGDEQFF
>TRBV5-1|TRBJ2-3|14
CASSDPGATDTQYF
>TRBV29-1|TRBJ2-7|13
CSKNGPASYEQYF
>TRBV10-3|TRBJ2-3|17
CAIGPAGASANADTQYF
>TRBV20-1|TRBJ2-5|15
CSARDLGAALETQYF
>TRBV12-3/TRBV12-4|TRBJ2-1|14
CASSSWAGDNEQFF
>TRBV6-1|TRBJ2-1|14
CASRQTGPINEQFF
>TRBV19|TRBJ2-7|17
CASSPATGLAGSYEQYF
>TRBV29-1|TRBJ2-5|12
CSVEGGSETQYF
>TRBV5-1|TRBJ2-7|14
CASSLEAGGLEQYF
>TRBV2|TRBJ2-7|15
CASKRSAGRAYEQYF
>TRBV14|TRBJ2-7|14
CASSRGQRSYEQYF
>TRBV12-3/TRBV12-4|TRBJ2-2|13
CASRPDRPGELFF
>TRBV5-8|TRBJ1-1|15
CASSLGTGLETEAFF
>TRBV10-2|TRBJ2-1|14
CASSDSGGINEQFF
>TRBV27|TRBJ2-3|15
CASSGDRGKTDTQYF
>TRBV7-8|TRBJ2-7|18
CASSLGAGLAGNTYEQYF
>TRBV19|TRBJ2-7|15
CASSIGGSSYNEQYF